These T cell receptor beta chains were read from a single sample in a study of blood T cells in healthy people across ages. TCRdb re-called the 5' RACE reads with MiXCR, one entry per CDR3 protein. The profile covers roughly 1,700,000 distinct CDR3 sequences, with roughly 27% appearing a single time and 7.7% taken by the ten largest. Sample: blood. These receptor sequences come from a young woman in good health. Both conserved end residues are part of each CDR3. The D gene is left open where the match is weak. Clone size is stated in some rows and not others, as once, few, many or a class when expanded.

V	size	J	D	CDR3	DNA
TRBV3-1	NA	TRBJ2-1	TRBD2	CASIQDRGASGRNEQFF	TGTGCCAGCATCCAAGATAGGGGGGCTAGCGGGAGAAATGAGCAGTTCTTC
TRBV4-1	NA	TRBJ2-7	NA	CASSQDQWGGETDEQYF	TGCGCCAGCAGCCAAGATCAGTGGGGTGGGGAAACCGACGAGCAGTACTTC
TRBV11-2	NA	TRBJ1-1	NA	CASSSFGRIEAFF	TGTGCCAGCAGCTCTTTTGGGCGGATTGAAGCTTTCTTT
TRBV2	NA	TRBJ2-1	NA	CASTGTVSYEQFF	TGTGCCAGCACCGGGACGGTATCCTACGAGCAGTTCTTC
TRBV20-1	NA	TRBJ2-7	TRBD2	CSARDPGLAGSSYNEQYF	TGCAGTGCTAGAGATCCGGGACTAGCGGGTTCCTCCTACAATGAGCAGTACTTC
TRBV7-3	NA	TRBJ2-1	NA	CASAWQGNNEQFF	TGTGCCAGTGCGTGGCAGGGTAACAATGAGCAGTTCTTC
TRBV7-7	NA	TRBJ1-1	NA	CASGLAGYNTEAFF	TGTGCCAGCGGCTTAGCGGGGTATAACACTGAAGCTTTCTTT
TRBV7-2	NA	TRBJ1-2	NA	CASSLARPPICGYTF	TGTGCCAGCAGCTTAGCCCGGCCACCGATCTGTGGCTACACCTTC
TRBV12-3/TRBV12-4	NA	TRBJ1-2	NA	CASTQGGEGYGYTF	TGTGCCAGCACCCAAGGTGGGGAAGGCTATGGCTACACCTTC
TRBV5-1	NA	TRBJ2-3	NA	CASSLLKRTDTQYF	TGCGCCAGCAGCTTGCTCAAGCGGACAGATACGCAGTATTTT
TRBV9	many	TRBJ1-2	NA	CASSADGGANYGYTF	TGTGCCAGCAGCGCCGACGGTGGCGCTAACTATGGCTACACCTTC
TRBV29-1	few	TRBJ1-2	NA	CSVDYSSGYTF	TGCAGCGTGGACTACTCTTCTGGCTACACCTTC
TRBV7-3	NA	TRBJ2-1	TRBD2	CASSSRPFGGDNEQFF	TGTGCCAGCAGCTCCAGGCCCTTCGGGGGGGACAATGAGCAGTTCTTC
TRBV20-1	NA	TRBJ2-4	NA	CSAGGGGRYGLNIQYF	TGCAGTGCTGGGGGGGGCGGGAGATACGGGTTAAACATTCAGTACTTC
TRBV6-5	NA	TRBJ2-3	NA	CVSSYGGDTQYF	TGTGTCAGCAGTTACGGGGGAGATACGCAGTATTTT
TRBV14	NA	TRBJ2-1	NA	CASSQDRNGNNEQFF	TGTGCCAGCAGCCAAGATCGTAATGGAAACAATGAGCAGTTCTTC
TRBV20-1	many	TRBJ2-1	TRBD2	CSARQAGGLNEQFF	TGCAGTGCTAGACAAGCGGGGGGGCTTAATGAGCAGTTCTTC
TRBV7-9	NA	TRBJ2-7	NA	CASSWGATQYEQYF	TGTGCCAGCAGCTGGGGCGCCACACAGTACGAGCAGTACTTC
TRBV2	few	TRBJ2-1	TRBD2	CASRGRGGFSYNEQFF	TGTGCCAGCAGGGGCCGGGGGGGGTTCTCCTACAATGAGCAGTTCTTC
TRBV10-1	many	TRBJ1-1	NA	CASSEGLNTEAFF	TGCGCCAGCAGTGAGGGCCTGAACACTGAAGCTTTCTTT
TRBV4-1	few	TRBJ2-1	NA	CASLTVQGGSYNEQFF	TGCGCCAGCCTCACCGTTCAGGGGGGTTCCTACAATGAGCAGTTCTTC
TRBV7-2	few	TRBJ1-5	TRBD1	CASSRGQHSNQPQHF	TGTGCCAGCAGCAGGGGACAGCATAGCAATCAGCCCCAGCATTTT
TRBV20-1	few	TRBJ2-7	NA	CSASSFSIHEQYF	TGCAGTGCTAGTTCTTTTAGCATCCATGAGCAGTACTTC
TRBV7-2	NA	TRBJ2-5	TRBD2	CASSLGTSGGLQETQYF	TGTGCCAGCAGCTTAGGTACTAGCGGGGGACTCCAAGAGACCCAGTACTTC
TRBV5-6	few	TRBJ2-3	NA	CASSSTPRGSSTDTQYF	TGTGCCAGCAGCTCCACCCCGCGGGGCAGCAGCACAGATACGCAGTATTTT
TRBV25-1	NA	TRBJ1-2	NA	CASSVPGDYGYTF	TGTGCCAGCAGTGTACCAGGGGACTATGGCTACACCTTC
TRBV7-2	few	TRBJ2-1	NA	CASRRTELVFF	TGTGCCAGCAGACGGACAGAGTTGGTGTTCTTC
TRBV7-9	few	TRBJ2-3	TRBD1	CASSPGQGTQYF	TGTGCCAGCAGCCCTGGACAGGGGACGCAGTATTTT
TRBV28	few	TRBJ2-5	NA	CASSSPGKMGTQYF	TGTGCCAGCAGCTCACCGGGAAAGATGGGGACCCAGTACTTC
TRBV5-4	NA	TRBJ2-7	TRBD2	CASSGFSGSKEQYF	TGTGCCAGCAGCGGATTTAGCGGGAGCAAGGAGCAGTACTTC
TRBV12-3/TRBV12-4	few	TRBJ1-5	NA	CASSWGGGNQPQHF	TGTGCCAGCAGTTGGGGTGGGGGAAATCAGCCCCAGCATTTT
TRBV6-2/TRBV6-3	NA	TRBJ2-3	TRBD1	CASSYIQGATSTDTQYF	TGTGCCAGCAGTTATATCCAGGGGGCCACTAGCACAGATACGCAGTATTTT
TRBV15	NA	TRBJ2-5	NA	CATSRDGDPRPHQETQYF	TGTGCCACCAGCAGAGATGGAGACCCACGCCCGCACCAAGAGACCCAGTACTTC
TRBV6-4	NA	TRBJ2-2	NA	CASGTSANTGELFF	TGTGCCAGCGGGACAAGCGCGAACACCGGGGAGCTGTTTTTT
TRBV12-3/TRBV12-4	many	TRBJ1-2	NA	CASSLARTGGNYGYTF	TGTGCCAGCAGTTTAGCAAGGACTGGGGGGAACTATGGCTACACCTTC
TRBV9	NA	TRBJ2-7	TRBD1	CASGRGTGGSYELYF	TGTGCCAGCGGCCGAGGGACAGGGGGCTCCTACGAGCTGTACTTC
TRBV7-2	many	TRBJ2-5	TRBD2	CASSFLYEREGEETQYF	TGTGCCAGCAGCTTCCTTTATGAGCGGGAGGGGGAAGAGACCCAGTACTTC
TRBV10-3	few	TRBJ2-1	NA	CAISRGTGNEQFF	TGTGCCATCAGTAGGGGAACCGGCAATGAGCAGTTCTTC
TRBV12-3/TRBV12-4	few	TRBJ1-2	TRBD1	CASSTWDTGADGYTF	TGTGCCAGCAGCACCTGGGATACAGGGGCAGATGGCTACACCTTC
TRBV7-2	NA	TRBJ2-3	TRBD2	CASSLELPGGQDTQYF	TGTGCCAGCAGCTTAGAGTTGCCGGGGGGTCAAGATACGCAGTATTTT
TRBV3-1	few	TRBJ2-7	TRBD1	CASSQRDREYEQYF	TGTGCCAGCAGCCAACGGGACAGGGAATACGAGCAGTACTTC
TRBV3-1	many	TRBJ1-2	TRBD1	CASSPTGCYGYTF	TGTGCCAGCAGCCCGACAGGGTGCTATGGCTACACCTTC
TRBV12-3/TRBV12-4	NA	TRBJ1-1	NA	CASSTGGGNTEAFF	TGTGCCAGCAGTACGGGAGGGGGGAACACTGAAGCTTTCTTT
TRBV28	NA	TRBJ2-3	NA	CASSLGVLKTDTQYF	TGTGCCAGCAGTTTAGGGGTTTTAAAAACAGATACGCAGTATTTT
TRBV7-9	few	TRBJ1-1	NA	CASSLVGHGNEAFF	TGTGCCAGCAGCTTAGTAGGTCACGGTAATGAAGCTTTCTTT
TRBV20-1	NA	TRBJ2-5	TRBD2	CNASNYGGARGTQYF	TGCAATGCTAGCAATTACGGGGGGGCCAGGGGGACCCAGTACTTC
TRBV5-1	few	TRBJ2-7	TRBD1	CASSQNRGEQYF	TGCGCCAGCAGCCAAAACAGGGGAGAGCAGTACTTC
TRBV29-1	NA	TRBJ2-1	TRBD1	CSVEYGDRNKMFF	TGCAGCGTTGAATACGGGGACAGGAATAAAATGTTCTTC